This T cell receptor beta chain was found in a study of blood T cell repertoires in COVID-19. In the study overall: The origin of the acute and convalescent COVID-19 samples was the United States, Italy and Spain. Nucleic acid was either cDNA or gDNA, and it came from T cells, B-cell-depleted T cells, or PBMCs.

Original data processing: Using reference gene primer amplification, nucleated cell counts were estimated. Assay used: immunoSEQ multiplex PCR; TCRdb lists only in-frame clones, some missing. V, J and clone size reflect that table, while D and trimming were determined from the DNA. The profile covers under 200,000 clones, with more than 70% appearing a single time and 1.6% taken by the ten largest. This CDR3 contains 15 residues. CDR1 and CDR2 from the germline V gene are LGHNT and FRNRAP. V was shortened by 1 base and J by 1 base, with 8 bases between the two germline ends. The rearrangement joins TRBV12-5 to TRBJ2-1; D unclear. This TCR derives from a man aged 18-30 years with active or convalescent COVID-19. The specimen sequenced was peripheral blood. The CDR3 DNA reads as TGTGCTAGTGGTTTGGGTGGAGTATCCTACAATGAGCAGTTCTTC. Its protein is CASGLGGVSYNEQFF.